The rows below give T cell receptor beta chains drawn from one sample of a study of blood T cell repertoires in COVID-19. Sequenced by immunoSEQ multiplex PCR; TCRdb stores in-frame clones only, minus some. The sample has about 83,000 clones, about 82% seen once; the top ten hold about 8%. Sequences were obtained from peripheral blood. These receptors originate from a man aged 50-59 years with active COVID-19. Each CDR3 is given with its conserved first and last residue. The order of the fields is CDR3 DNA, CDR3 protein, clone size, V gene, J gene, D gene, CDR3 length. A D gene is named only where the DNA matches it firmly. The listing skips clone size in some rows; elsewhere it reads once, few, many or a size class.

DNA: TGTGCCAGCAGCCAAATCACAGGGGCGGCCTACGAGCAGTACTTC
CDR3: CASSQITGAAYEQYF
size: NA
V: TRBV14
J: TRBJ2-7
D: TRBD1
length: 15

DNA: TGTGCCAGCAGCGTGGGGAGAGGACTAGCGGGAACCTACGAGCAGTACTTC
CDR3: CASSVGRGLAGTYEQYF
size: few
V: TRBV7-9
J: TRBJ2-7
D: TRBD2
length: 17

DNA: TGTGCCAGCAGCTTGGGGCTCGGGCAGGGGTATGGCTACACCTTC
CDR3: CASSLGLGQGYGYTF
size: NA
V: TRBV5-6
J: TRBJ1-2
D: NA
length: 15

DNA: TGTGCCAGCAGCAAAGAAGAGGATCACGAGCAGTACTTC
CDR3: CASSKEEDHEQYF
size: few
V: TRBV21-1
J: TRBJ2-7
D: NA
length: 13

DNA: TGCGCCAGCAGCCAAGGGTCTAGCGGGAGGGCCAAAGAGCAGTTCTTC
CDR3: CASSQGSSGRAKEQFF
size: NA
V: TRBV4-1
J: TRBJ2-1
D: TRBD2
length: 16

DNA: TGTGCCAGCAGCTTAAGGGACAGGGGAAGTTACAATGAGCAGTTCTTC
CDR3: CASSLRDRGSYNEQFF
size: NA
V: TRBV7-3
J: TRBJ2-1
D: TRBD1
length: 16

DNA: TGCGCCAGCAGCTTGGGACAGGTTGGGCTGTTTTTT
CDR3: CASSLGQVGLFF
size: NA
V: TRBV5-1
J: TRBJ2-2
D: NA
length: 12

DNA: TGTGCCAGCAGTTTATCCGTGCGGGAGGGAAGTGGGGAGCAGTACTTC
CDR3: CASSLSVREGSGEQYF
size: once
V: TRBV28
J: TRBJ2-7
D: TRBD2
length: 16

DNA: TGCGCCAGCAGAGTACAGGGCTCCTACGAGCAGTACTTC
CDR3: CASRVQGSYEQYF
size: NA
V: TRBV5-1
J: TRBJ2-7
D: NA
length: 13

DNA: TGTGCCAGCATGTTTGGCCCCGAAGCTTTCTTT
CDR3: CASMFGPEAFF
size: NA
V: TRBV6-5
J: TRBJ1-1
D: NA
length: 11

DNA: TGTGCCAGCAGCCAAGATAGCGGGAGGGCCCCTCCGCAGTATTTT
CDR3: CASSQDSGRAPPQYF
size: NA
V: TRBV4-2
J: TRBJ2-3
D: TRBD2
length: 15

DNA: TGTGCCAGCAGCTTGTCCGTCGAGCAGTACTTC
CDR3: CASSLSVEQYF
size: once
V: TRBV5-6
J: TRBJ2-7
D: NA
length: 11

DNA: TGTGCTAGCAGCCGGGGGTTAAGCTACGAGCAGTACTTC
CDR3: CASSRGLSYEQYF
size: NA
V: TRBV7-7
J: TRBJ2-7
D: NA
length: 13

DNA: TGTGCCAGCAGCCAAGAGCGGGGGGGCGGAAACATTCAGTACTTC
CDR3: CASSQERGGGNIQYF
size: NA
V: TRBV4-2
J: TRBJ2-4
D: TRBD2
length: 15

DNA: TGCAGCGTCCCCGGACAGGATGAGACCCAGTACTTC
CDR3: CSVPGQDETQYF
size: once
V: TRBV29-1
J: TRBJ2-5
D: TRBD1
length: 12

DNA: TGTGCCAGCAGCCGGCAGGGCCAAGAGACCCAGTACTTC
CDR3: CASSRQGQETQYF
size: NA
V: TRBV7-2
J: TRBJ2-5
D: NA
length: 13